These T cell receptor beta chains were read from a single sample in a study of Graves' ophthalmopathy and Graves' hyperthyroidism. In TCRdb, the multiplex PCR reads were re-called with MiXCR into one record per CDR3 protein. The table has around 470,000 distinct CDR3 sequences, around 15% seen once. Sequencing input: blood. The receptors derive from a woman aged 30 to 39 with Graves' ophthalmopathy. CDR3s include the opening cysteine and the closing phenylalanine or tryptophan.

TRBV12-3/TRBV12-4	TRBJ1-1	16	CASNPGGGRLNTEAFF
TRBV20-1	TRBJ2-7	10	CSAKGHEQYF
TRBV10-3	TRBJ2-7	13	CAISGSGWYEQYF
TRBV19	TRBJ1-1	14	CASSKLRDMGEAFF
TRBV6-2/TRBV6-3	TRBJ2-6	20	CASSYLISPGQYSGANVLTF
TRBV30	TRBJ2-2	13	CAWTLLNTGELFF
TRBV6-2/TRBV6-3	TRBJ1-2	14	CASSYSNLRNGYTF
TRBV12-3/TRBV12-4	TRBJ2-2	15	CASSLRTHGTGELFF
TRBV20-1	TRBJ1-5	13	CSARWGENQPQHF
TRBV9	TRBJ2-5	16	CASSVEGAGSEETQYF
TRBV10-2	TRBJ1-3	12	CASSVEGNTIYF
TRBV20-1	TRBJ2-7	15	CSARGEALEKYEQYF
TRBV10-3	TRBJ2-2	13	CATRDRDTGELFF
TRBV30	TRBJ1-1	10	CAWSNTEAFF
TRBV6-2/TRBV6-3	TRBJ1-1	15	CASSYGERKNTEAFF
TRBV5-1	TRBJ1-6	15	CASTRRGQDNSPLHF
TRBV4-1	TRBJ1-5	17	CASSDIGGGGGGQPQHF